The TCR beta chain under discussion was sequenced for a study of blood T cell repertoires in COVID-19. About the study: Sites across the United States, Italy and Spain contributed samples from acute and convalescent COVID-19. T cells, B-cell-depleted T cells, or PBMCs provided the cDNA or gDNA that served as material.

Authors' data handling: Nucleated cell counts were estimated from reference gene primer amplification. This table comes from immunoSEQ multiplex PCR, and its TCRdb copy is limited to in-frame clones, with some not included. V and J calls and clone size are given by that table; D and trimming were obtained from the DNA. This sample has tens of thousands of clones, with about 83% found just once. The CDR3 totals 16 residues. Germline CDR1 KGHSH, CDR2 LQKENI. V was pared by 0 bases and J by 4 bases, with 15 bases between. The sequenced material came from peripheral blood. The clonotype originates from a middle-aged man with active COVID-19. V is TRBV18 and J is TRBJ1-2; D is unclear. This CDR3 reads CASSPPRELTSYGYTF. CDR3 coding DNA: TGTGCCAGCTCACCACCGCGGGAGTTGACCTCCTATGGCTACACCTTC.